This T cell receptor beta chain was identified during a study of PD-L1 blockade in urothelial cancer. About the research overall: Male sex and bladder-origin urothelial cancer characterized about 85% of the 29 patients. Blood analysis occurred 3 weeks (second dose) and 6 weeks after treatment start. The study recovered a median of 141,255 T cells per blood sample.

Study conclusions and caveats: Tumor-associated clones in the blood of durable-benefit patients grew more at 3 weeks.

Time point denoted: pretreatment peripheral blood. V shed 8 bases and J shed 6 bases, with 20 bases lying between them. Germline V gene lookup returns CDR1 SGHNT and CDR2 YENEEA. The CDR3 consists of 15 residues. Method: immunoSEQ multiplex PCR; TCRdb's copy keeps in-frame clones and lacks some. The data contain about 72,000 clones, about 90% of them singletons. On this clone itself: What it binds is unknown.

The chain links TRBV11-3 to TRBJ2-1, with a possible D match to TRBD1 (6 bases). This TCR was recovered from a man aged 55 to 70 with urothelial cancer. The sequencing here drew on PBMCs, taken around atezolizumab (anti-PD-L1) treatment. The CDR3 sequence is CASVSGTSVGNEQFF. CDR3 bases: TGTGCCAGCGTATCTGGGACAAGTGTGGGCAATGAGCAGTTCTTC.